Listed below are T cell receptor beta chains from one sample, sequenced in a study of CD4+ T cells in melanoma. Using immunoSEQ multiplex PCR, the repertoire was profiled, and TCRdb retains in-frame clones only, with some absent. Among under 10,000 clones listed, around 73% were seen once. Material: tumor tissue. These receptor sequences come from a human donor with melanoma. The CDR3 runs from the conserved cysteine through the conserved F or W. The D gene is left open where the match is weak. Rows give clone size only sometimes, using once, few, many, or a class for an expanded clone.

D gene | CDR3 length | J gene | V gene | clone size | CDR3 protein | CDR3 DNA
NA | 12 | TRBJ1-5 | TRBV28 | once | CASSDVSEPQHF | TGTGCCAGCTCGGATGTCTCAGAGCCCCAGCATTTT
NA | 15 | TRBJ2-7 | TRBV4-1 | once | CASSQNRDNRYEQYF | TGCGCCAGCAGCCAAAACCGGGACAACCGATACGAGCAGTACTTC
TRBD2 | 15 | TRBJ2-1 | TRBV10-2 | NA | CASSPGLAGINEQFF | TGCGCCAGCAGTCCGGGACTAGCGGGCATCAATGAGCAGTTCTTC
NA | 15 | TRBJ1-2 | TRBV5-1 | NA | CASSQGAAQGIGYTF | TGCGCCAGCAGCCAGGGAGCAGCCCAAGGTATTGGCTACACCTTC
NA | 14 | TRBJ2-1 | TRBV27 | NA | CASRSGFPGNEQFF | TGTGCCAGCCGCTCGGGATTTCCCGGGAATGAGCAGTTCTTC
NA | 12 | TRBJ2-3 | TRBV5-1 | NA | CASGVTADTQYF | TGCGCCAGCGGTGTTACCGCCGATACGCAGTATTTT
NA | 14 | TRBJ2-6 | TRBV6-5 | NA | CASSLGPGANVLTF | TGTGCCAGCAGCCTCGGGCCTGGGGCCAACGTCCTGACTTTC
NA | 12 | TRBJ2-7 | TRBV7-2 | NA | CASTTSFYEQYF | TGTGCCAGCACCACCTCCTTTTACGAGCAGTACTTC
NA | 13 | TRBJ1-1 | TRBV6-1 | NA | CASREKGRIEAFF | TGTGCCAGCAGAGAGAAGGGGCGAATTGAAGCTTTCTTT
NA | 13 | TRBJ2-2 | TRBV21-1 | NA | CAGRKTNTGELFF | TGTGCCGGGAGGAAGACAAACACCGGGGAGCTGTTTTTT
NA | 11 | TRBJ2-5 | TRBV2 | NA | CASTREETQYF | TGTGCCAGCACAAGGGAAGAGACCCAGTACTTC
NA | 15 | TRBJ1-6 | TRBV7-9 | few | CASSSTGQPNSPLHF | TGTGCCAGCAGCTCCACGGGCCAGCCTAATTCACCCCTCCACTTT
NA | 14 | TRBJ2-5 | TRBV7-7 | NA | CASSLIADQETQYF | TGTGCCAGCAGCTTAATAGCGGATCAAGAGACCCAGTACTTC
NA | 15 | TRBJ1-6 | TRBV6-1 | NA | CASSEFPQGRSPLHF | TGTGCCAGCAGTGAATTTCCTCAGGGGCGGTCACCCCTCCACTTT
NA | 17 | TRBJ1-3 | TRBV19 | few | CASSILGASSSGNTIYF | TGTGCCAGTAGTATACTCGGCGCTTCTAGCTCTGGAAACACCATATATTTT
NA | 14 | TRBJ1-2 | TRBV11-3 | NA | CASSLGWGNYGYTF | TGTGCCAGCAGCTTAGGGTGGGGGAACTATGGCTACACCTTC
NA | 12 | TRBJ2-7 | TRBV16 | few | CASSQFPYEQYF | TGTGCCAGCAGCCAGTTCCCCTACGAGCAGTACTTC
NA | 14 | TRBJ1-3 | TRBV5-1 | few | CASSLQGSGNTIYF | TGCGCCAGCAGCTTGCAGGGGTCCGGAAACACCATATATTTT
NA | 14 | TRBJ2-2 | TRBV7-9 | NA | CASSSSQNTGELFF | TGTGCCAGCAGCTCCTCTCAAAACACCGGGGAGCTGTTTTTT
NA | 18 | TRBJ2-5 | TRBV11-1 | once | CASSPGGGRAWYQETQYF | TGTGCCAGCAGCCCAGGGGGGGGGCGGGCTTGGTACCAAGAGACCCAGTACTTC
NA | 15 | TRBJ2-7 | TRBV6-1 | NA | CASRALTGISYEQYF | TGTGCCAGCAGGGCCCTAACAGGTATCTCCTACGAGCAGTACTTC
NA | 14 | TRBJ1-2 | TRBV5-4 | NA | CASTFAGGGYGYTF | TGTGCCAGCACCTTCGCGGGGGGGGGCTATGGCTACACCTTC
TRBD1 | 16 | TRBJ1-3 | TRBV7-6 | few | CASSSESGGSGNTIYF | TGTGCCAGCAGCTCCGAGTCAGGGGGCTCTGGAAACACCATATATTTT
NA | 16 | TRBJ2-7 | TRBV19 | few | CASSIPRGRHSYEQYF | TGTGCCAGTAGTATCCCCAGGGGCCGACACTCCTACGAGCAGTACTTC
TRBD1 | 19 | TRBJ2-7 | TRBV2 | NA | CASSSPGQGSGPGAYEQYF | TGTGCCAGCAGCTCACCGGGACAGGGGAGCGGTCCCGGGGCCTACGAGCAGTACTTC
NA | 15 | TRBJ1-2 | TRBV5-1 | once | CASSLGLSPNYGYTF | TGCGCCAGCAGCTTGGGGCTATCCCCGAACTATGGCTACACCTTC
NA | 13 | TRBJ2-7 | TRBV10-3 | medium-sized | CAISANGMGEQYF | TGTGCCATCAGTGCGAACGGAATGGGCGAGCAGTACTTC
NA | 13 | TRBJ1-6 | TRBV2 | NA | CASHSGVNSPLHF | TGTGCCAGCCACTCGGGAGTAAATTCACCCCTCCACTTT
NA | 16 | TRBJ1-2 | TRBV5-1 | NA | CASSLADLQANYGYTF | TGCGCCAGCAGCTTGGCCGATTTACAGGCTAACTATGGCTACACCTTC
NA | 16 | TRBJ1-6 | TRBV4-2 | medium-sized | CASSQPQEFGNSPLHF | TGTGCCAGCAGCCAACCTCAGGAGTTCGGAAATTCACCCCTCCACTTT
TRBD1 | 17 | TRBJ2-5 | TRBV2 | NA | CASSDLLPGQAVETQYF | TGTGCCAGCAGTGATCTCCTCCCGGGACAGGCGGTGGAGACCCAGTACTTC
TRBD1 | 14 | TRBJ1-2 | TRBV2 | NA | CASSEGRDRGGYTF | TGTGCCAGCAGTGAAGGTCGAGACAGGGGAGGCTACACCTTC
TRBD1 | 16 | TRBJ2-7 | TRBV5-1 | medium-sized | CASSWAPGQGAYEQYF | TGCGCCAGCAGCTGGGCTCCGGGACAGGGGGCCTACGAGCAGTACTTC
TRBD1 | 15 | TRBJ1-1 | TRBV6-5 | NA | CASSYSGQGQTEAFF | TGTGCCAGCAGTTACTCGGGACAGGGGCAAACTGAAGCTTTCTTT
TRBD1 | 14 | TRBJ2-5 | TRBV13 | once | CASSQDRGPETQYF | TGTGCCAGCAGCCAGGACAGGGGGCCAGAGACCCAGTACTTC
TRBD1 | 14 | TRBJ1-5 | TRBV5-1 | NA | CASSPGQDNQPQHF | TGCGCCAGCAGCCCGGGACAGGACAATCAGCCCCAGCATTTT
TRBD1 | 12 | TRBJ2-7 | TRBV29-1 | NA | CSVGGQVGEQYF | TGCAGCGTTGGGGGACAGGTAGGCGAGCAGTACTTC
TRBD1 | 14 | TRBJ1-2 | TRBV27 | NA | CASRAGGASYGYTF | TGTGCCAGCAGGGCAGGGGGCGCGAGTTATGGCTACACCTTC
NA | 16 | TRBJ2-5 | TRBV5-6 | NA | CASSSAGLTYQETQYF | TGTGCCAGCAGCTCTGCGGGGCTCACGTACCAAGAGACCCAGTACTTC
NA | 12 | TRBJ1-2 | TRBV30 | NA | CAWSVRNYGYTF | TGTGCCTGGAGTGTACGAAACTATGGCTACACCTTC
NA | 13 | TRBJ2-3 | TRBV28 | NA | CASSLTYTDTQYF | TGTGCCAGCAGTTTAACGTACACAGATACGCAGTATTTT
NA | 14 | TRBJ1-1 | TRBV5-1 | medium-sized | CASSLLGLNTEAFF | TGCGCCAGCAGCTTGTTGGGCTTGAACACTGAAGCTTTCTTT
TRBD1 | 15 | TRBJ2-1 | TRBV6-5 | NA | CASRYIGDSLNEQFF | TGTGCCAGCAGATATATAGGGGACAGCCTCAATGAGCAGTTCTTC
NA | 15 | TRBJ2-1 | TRBV5-1 | medium-sized | CASRPREKGYNEQFF | TGCGCCAGCAGGCCTAGAGAAAAGGGCTACAATGAGCAGTTCTTC
TRBD2 | 17 | TRBJ2-5 | TRBV5-6 | NA | CASSFYSGGSVQETQYF | TGTGCCAGCAGCTTTTACAGCGGGGGGTCGGTTCAAGAGACCCAGTACTTC
TRBD1 | 16 | TRBJ1-2 | TRBV7-2 | NA | CASSLGQGRSGYGYTF | TGTGCCAGCAGCCTCGGACAGGGCAGGTCGGGCTATGGCTACACCTTC
NA | 16 | TRBJ1-1 | TRBV5-1 | NA | CASSHLGESMGTEAFF | TGCGCCAGCAGCCACTTGGGGGAGTCCATGGGCACTGAAGCTTTCTTT
TRBD2 | 15 | TRBJ2-1 | TRBV2 | NA | CASSATSGGSNEQFF | TGTGCCAGCAGTGCTACTAGCGGGGGGTCCAATGAGCAGTTCTTC
TRBD1 | 16 | TRBJ2-7 | TRBV6-6 | NA | CASSYARQGGSGEQYF | TGTGCCAGCAGTTACGCTAGACAGGGGGGGTCGGGCGAGCAGTACTTC
NA | 15 | TRBJ1-2 | TRBV19 | NA | CASSQGLGSNYGYTF | TGTGCCAGTAGCCAAGGGCTGGGATCTAACTATGGCTACACCTTC
NA | 15 | TRBJ2-5 | TRBV19 | NA | CATAWSIIPKETQYF | TGTGCCACCGCCTGGAGCATCATCCCCAAAGAGACCCAGTACTTC
NA | 11 | TRBJ1-4 | TRBV19 | once | CASTRGRGLFF | TGTGCCAGTACCAGAGGGCGGGGGCTGTTTTTT
TRBD1 | 15 | TRBJ1-6 | TRBV5-4 | NA | CASSLGQGARSPLHF | TGTGCCAGCAGCTTGGGACAGGGGGCAAGGTCACCCCTCCACTTT
TRBD1 | 13 | TRBJ2-5 | TRBV7-8 | few | CASSRTGKETQYF | TGTGCCAGCAGCCGGACAGGAAAAGAGACCCAGTACTTC
NA | 14 | TRBJ1-4 | TRBV7-9 | NA | CASSLGQAPEKLFF | TGTGCCAGCAGCTTAGGACAGGCCCCCGAAAAACTGTTTTTT
TRBD2 | 14 | TRBJ2-1 | TRBV5-3 | NA | CASSLGGGDNEQFF | TGTGCCAGCAGCTTGGGCGGGGGGGATAATGAGCAGTTCTTC
NA | 12 | TRBJ2-3 | TRBV28 | NA | CASNWGTDTQYF | TGTGCCAGCAATTGGGGCACAGATACGCAGTATTTT